A single sample is the source of the 14 T cell receptor beta chains below, sequenced in a study of T cell responses to AZD1222 COVID-19 vaccine. Some clones are missing from TCRdb's copy, which holds only in-frame ones; the method was immunoSEQ multiplex PCR. The sample gives about 130,000 clones, 80% to 90% of which show up once; roughly 2% is in the top ten. The source material was peripheral blood, sampled on day 0 of AZD1222 vaccination. These receptors came from an adult in good health.

This chain connects TRBV5-5 to TRBJ1-5; D gene ambiguous. Germline V lookup: CDR1 SGHKS, CDR2 YYEKEE (reference sequence). This CDR3 region has 15 residues. The V and J ends lost 0 bases and 0 bases respectively, with 7 bases between them. The CDR3 DNA follows: TGTGCCAGCAGCTTGGACGTAGTTAGCAATCAGCCCCAGCATTTT. Translated: CASSLDVVSNQPQHF.

The CDR3 DNA is TGTGCCATCAGTGGGGACAGGGTACGGGCCGACTATGGCTACACCTTC. Protein product: CAISGDRVRADYGYTF. The chain has TRBV10-3 and TRBJ1-2, with 9 bases aligning to TRBD1. V lost 4 bases and J lost 3; bases outside the gene matches: 9. The CDR3 sequence is 16 residues long. Germline values: CDR1 ENHRY, CDR2 SYGVKD.

The V call is TRBV28, the J call TRBJ1-3; 7 bases align to TRBD1. The CDR3 is 16 amino acids. V lost 1 base to trimming and J lost 2 bases; unmatched junction nucleotides: 5. Germline loops: CDR1 MDHEN, CDR2 SYDVKM. DNA of the CDR3: TGTGCCAGCAGTTTATTGCCAGGGGGAACTGGAAACACCATATATTTT. It specifies CASSLLPGGTGNTIYF. The variable domain in full, with the rest retrieved from reference TRBV28 and TRBJ1-3, is DVKVTQSSRYLVKRTGEKVFLECVQDMDHENMFWYRQDPGLGLRLIYFSYDVKMKEKGDIPEGYSVSREKKERFSLILESASTNQTSMYLCASSLLPGGTGNTIYFGEGSWLTVV.

The table lists this clone with a count of one. This chain uses TRBV28 with TRBJ1-5; 11 bases map to TRBD1. This CDR3 is 14 amino acids long. Germline V CDR1 and CDR2: MDHEN, SYDVKM. The ends lost 6 bases at V and 11 bases at J; junction bases unmatched: 9. DNA for the CDR3: TGTGCCAGCAGCTGGGACAGGGGGTTCAGGGCCCAGCATTTT. Translated, it gives CASSWDRGFRAQHF.

This clone appeared a single time. The CDR3 here is CASSDSGVSTDTQYF. The CDR3 DNA reads as TGTGCCAGCAGTGATAGCGGGGTAAGCACAGATACGCAGTATTTT. This chain joins TRBV9 and TRBJ2-3; 8 nucleotides line up with TRBD2. The V gene's germline CDR1 is SGDLS and CDR2 YYNGEE. V lost 5 bases and J lost 0; bases outside the gene matches: 5. CDR3 length equals 15 residues.

The count of this clone is one. The V and J genes are TRBV7-2 and TRBJ1-4; TRBD1 aligns across 8 bases. The V gene's germline CDR1 is SGHTA and CDR2 FQGNSA. This CDR3 is built from 16 residues. V trimming: 3 bases; J trimming: 4 bases; junction bases outside the gene matches: 7. CDR3 region: CASSLTGDESNEKLFF. For the CDR3, the DNA is TGTGCCAGCAGCTTGACAGGGGATGAGAGTAATGAAAAACTGTTTTTT.

The V gene is TRBV9, the J gene TRBJ1-2; no firm D call. The CDR3 extends over 13 amino acids. The germline V and J ends were trimmed by 0 bases and 2 bases, with 5 bases remaining between them. Germline V gene lookup returns CDR1 SGDLS and CDR2 YYNGEE. CDR3 sequence reads: CASSVAVNYGYTF. CDR3 in DNA: TGTGCCAGCAGCGTAGCGGTAAACTATGGCTACACCTTC.

The chain carries TRBV12-5 and TRBJ1-5; D might be TRBD1 (5 bases). The germline gives CDR1 LGHNT, CDR2 FRNRAP. CDR3 size: 14 residues. Trimming shortened V by 6 bases and J by 4 bases, and 13 bases separated the two germline ends. CDR3 in amino acids: CASGVGGENQPQHF. In DNA, the CDR3 is TGTGCTAGTGGGGTTGGGGGGGAGAATCAGCCCCAGCATTTT.

The gene calls are TRBV6-2 or TRBV6-3 and TRBJ2-6; D is uncertain. Trimming cost V 2 bases and J 2 bases, with 7 bases left between them. Germline CDR1 MNHEY, CDR2 SVGEGT. The CDR3 sequence is 15 residues long. This CDR3 is CASSYIGAGANVLTF. For the CDR3, the DNA is TGTGCCAGCAGTTACATTGGTGCTGGGGCCAACGTCCTGACTTTC.

The J gene is TRBJ1-1, the V gene TRBV5-1, with a possible D match to TRBD1 (6 bases). Germline CDR1 is SGHRS and CDR2 is YFSETQ. The CDR3 extends over 16 amino acids. Trimming pared 4 bases from V and 1 base from J, leaving 17 bases between. DNA of the CDR3: TGCGCCAGCAGCCTCGGCCGGGACACGGCGAACACTGAAGCTTTCTTT. Residues: CASSLGRDTANTEAFF.

This chain uses TRBV7-8 with TRBJ1-4, with a weak D call TRBD1 (5 bases). There are 15 residues in the CDR3. The germline CDR1 and CDR2 sequences are SGHVS and FQNEAQ. Trimming left V 1 base short and J 7 bases short, with 13 bases between. The CDR3 here is CASSLVAGEVEKLFF. For the CDR3, the DNA is TGTGCCAGCAGCTTAGTGGCGGGGGAGGTTGAAAAACTGTTTTTT. Combining the CDR3 with reference TRBV7-8 and TRBJ1-4 gives the whole variable domain GAGVSQSPRYKVAKRGQDVALRCDPISGHVSLFWYQQALGQGPEFLTYFQNEAQLDKSGLPSDRFFAERPEGSVSTLKIQRTQQEDSAVYLCASSLVAGEVEKLFFGSGTQLSVL.

V gene TRBV29-1 combines with J gene TRBJ1-1; unclear D gene. Germline CDR1 and CDR2: SQVTM and ANQGSEA. The CDR3 is made up of 10 amino acids. V lost 6 bases and J 1 base, leaving 3 bases between the germline ends. This chain's CDR3 is CSVQNTEAFF. The CDR3 DNA follows: TGCAGCGTACAGAACACTGAAGCTTTCTTT.

This rearrangement joins TRBV5-8 to TRBJ2-5; unclear D gene. Germline assignment: CDR1 SGHTS and CDR2 YDEGEE. Trimming took off 0 bases at V and 2 bases at J, with 11 bases between the two ends. The CDR3 is 15 amino acids. CDR3 DNA: TGTGCCAGCAGCTTGGGCGTCAGCCAACAAGAGACCCAGTACTTC. Its translation: CASSLGVSQQETQYF.

The V call is TRBV7-9, the J call TRBJ1-6, with 8 bases matching TRBD1. The CDR3 totals 13 residues. Per germline, CDR1 SEHNR and CDR2 FQNEAQ (reference sequence). With V trimmed by 5 bases and J by 11 bases, 5 bases remained unmatched. The CDR3 DNA reads as TGTGCCAGCAGCACAGGGGGGACGCCACCCCTCCACTTT. Amino acids: CASSTGGTPPLHF.